The source of this T cell receptor beta chain is a study of cytomegalovirus exposure and HLA in healthy donors. V was cut by 8 bases and J by 1 base, with 11 bases left in between. The CDR3 spans 13 residues. The germline CDR1 and CDR2 sequences are MNHEY and SMNVEV (reference sequence). Only in-frame clones appear in the TCRdb table, and some are missing; sequencing was by immunoSEQ multiplex PCR. The sample includes more than 250,000 clones, 90% of them seen just once. This clone was seen once. Sequencing input: PBMCs. The sequence was obtained from a woman aged 25-40 years in good health and CMV-seronegative. V and J are TRBV27 and TRBJ2-5, with a weak D call TRBD1 (6 bases). The CDR3 DNA reads TGTGCCAGCTGGAACAGGGCCCAAGAGACCCAGTACTTC. This gives the protein CASWNRAQETQYF.